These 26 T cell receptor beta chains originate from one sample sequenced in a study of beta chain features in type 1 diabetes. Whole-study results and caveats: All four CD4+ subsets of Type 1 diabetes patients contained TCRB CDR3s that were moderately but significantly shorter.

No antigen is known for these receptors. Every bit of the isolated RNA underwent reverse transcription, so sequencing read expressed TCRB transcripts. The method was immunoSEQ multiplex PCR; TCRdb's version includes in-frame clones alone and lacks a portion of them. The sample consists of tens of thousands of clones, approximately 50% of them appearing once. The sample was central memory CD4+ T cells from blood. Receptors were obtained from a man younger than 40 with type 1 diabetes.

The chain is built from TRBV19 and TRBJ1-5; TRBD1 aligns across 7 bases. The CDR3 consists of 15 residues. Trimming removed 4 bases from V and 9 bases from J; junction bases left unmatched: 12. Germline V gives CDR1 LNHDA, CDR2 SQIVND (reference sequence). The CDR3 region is CASSRPRQGRGPQHF. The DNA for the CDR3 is TGTGCCAGTAGTAGGCCCCGACAGGGACGAGGGCCCCAGCATTTT.

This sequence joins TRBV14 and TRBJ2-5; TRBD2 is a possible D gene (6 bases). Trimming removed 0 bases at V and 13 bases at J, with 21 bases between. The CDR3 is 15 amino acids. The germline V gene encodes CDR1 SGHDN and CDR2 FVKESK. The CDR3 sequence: CASSQDIGGSGSRYF. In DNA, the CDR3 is TGTGCCAGCAGCCAAGATATAGGCGGTAGCGGCTCCCGGTACTTC. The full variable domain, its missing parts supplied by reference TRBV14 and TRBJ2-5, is EAGVTQFPSHSVIEKGQTVTLRCDPISGHDNLYWYRRVMGKEIKFLLHFVKESKQDESGMPNNRFLAERTGGTYSTLKVQPAELEDSGVYFCASSQDIGGSGSRYFGPGTRLLVL.

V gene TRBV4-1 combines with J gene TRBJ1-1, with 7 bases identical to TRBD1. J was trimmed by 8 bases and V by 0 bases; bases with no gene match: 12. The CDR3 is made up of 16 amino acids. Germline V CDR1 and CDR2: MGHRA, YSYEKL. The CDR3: CASSQDSGTVSREAFF. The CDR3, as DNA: TGCGCCAGCAGCCAAGATAGCGGGACAGTAAGTAGGGAAGCTTTCTTT.

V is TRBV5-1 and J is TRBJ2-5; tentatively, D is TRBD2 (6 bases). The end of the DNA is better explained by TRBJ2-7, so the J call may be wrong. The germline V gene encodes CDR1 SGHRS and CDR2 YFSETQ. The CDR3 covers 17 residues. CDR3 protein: CASSHHLGDSSSYEQYF. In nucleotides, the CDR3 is TGCGCCAGCAGCCATCACCTGGGGGACTCGAGCTCCTACGAGCAGTACTTC.

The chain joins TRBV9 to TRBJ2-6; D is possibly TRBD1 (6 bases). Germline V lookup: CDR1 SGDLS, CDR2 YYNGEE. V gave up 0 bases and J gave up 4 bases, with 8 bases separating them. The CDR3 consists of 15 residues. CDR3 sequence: CASSVAGAGANVLTF. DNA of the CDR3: TGTGCCAGCAGCGTAGCAGGGGCCGGGGCCAACGTCCTGACTTTC.

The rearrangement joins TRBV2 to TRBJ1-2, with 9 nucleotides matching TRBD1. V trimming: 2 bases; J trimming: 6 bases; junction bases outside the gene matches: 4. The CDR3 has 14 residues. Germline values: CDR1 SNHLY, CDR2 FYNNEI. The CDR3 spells CASSELRTGDGYTF. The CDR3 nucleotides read TGTGCCAGCAGTGAATTAAGGACAGGGGATGGCTACACCTTC.

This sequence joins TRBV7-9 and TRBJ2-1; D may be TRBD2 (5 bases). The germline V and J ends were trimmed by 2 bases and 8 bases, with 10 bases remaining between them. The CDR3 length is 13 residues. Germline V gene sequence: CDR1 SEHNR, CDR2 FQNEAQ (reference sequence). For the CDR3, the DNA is TGTGCCAGCAGCTTACTGGAGGACCATGAGCAGTTCTTC. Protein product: CASSLLEDHEQFF.

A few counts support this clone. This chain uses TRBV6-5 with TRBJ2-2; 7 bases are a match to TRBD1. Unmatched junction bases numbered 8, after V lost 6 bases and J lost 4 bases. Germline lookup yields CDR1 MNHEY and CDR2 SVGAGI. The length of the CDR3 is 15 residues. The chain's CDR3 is CASRQQGITTGELFF. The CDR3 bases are TGTGCCAGCAGACAACAGGGGATCACCACCGGGGAGCTGTTTTTT.

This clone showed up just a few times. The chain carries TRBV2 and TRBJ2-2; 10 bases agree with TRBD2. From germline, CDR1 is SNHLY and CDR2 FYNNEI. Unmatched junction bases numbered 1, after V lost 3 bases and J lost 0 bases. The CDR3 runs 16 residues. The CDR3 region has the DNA TGTGCCAGCAGTGAGAGCGGGGGGGCGAACACCGGGGAGCTGTTTTTT. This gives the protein CASSESGGANTGELFF.

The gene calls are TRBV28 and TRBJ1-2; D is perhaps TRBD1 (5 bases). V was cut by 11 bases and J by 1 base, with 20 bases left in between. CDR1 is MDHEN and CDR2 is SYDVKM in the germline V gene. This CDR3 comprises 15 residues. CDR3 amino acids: CAVPAQDTINYGYTF. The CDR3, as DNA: TGTGCCGTACCCGCCCAGGACACCATTAACTATGGCTACACCTTC.

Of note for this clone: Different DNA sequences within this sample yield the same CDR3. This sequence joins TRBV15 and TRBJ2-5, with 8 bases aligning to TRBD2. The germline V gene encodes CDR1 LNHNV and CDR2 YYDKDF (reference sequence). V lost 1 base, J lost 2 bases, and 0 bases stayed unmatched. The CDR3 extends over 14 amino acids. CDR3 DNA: TGTGCCACCAGCAGAGGACTAGCGCAAGAGACCCAGTACTTC. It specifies CATSRGLAQETQYF.

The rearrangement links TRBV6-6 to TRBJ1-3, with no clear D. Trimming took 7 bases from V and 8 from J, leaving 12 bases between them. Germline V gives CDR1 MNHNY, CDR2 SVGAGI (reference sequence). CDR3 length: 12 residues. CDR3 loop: CASTVHGDTIYF. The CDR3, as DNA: TGTGCCAGCACTGTACACGGAGACACCATATATTTT.

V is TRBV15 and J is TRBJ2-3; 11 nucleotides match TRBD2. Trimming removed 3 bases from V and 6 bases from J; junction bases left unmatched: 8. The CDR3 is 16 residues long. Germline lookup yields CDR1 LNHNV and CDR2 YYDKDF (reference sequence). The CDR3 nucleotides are TGTGCCACCAGCAGTAGCGGGGGGGCAGTTCTGGATACGCAGTATTTT. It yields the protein CATSSSGGAVLDTQYF.

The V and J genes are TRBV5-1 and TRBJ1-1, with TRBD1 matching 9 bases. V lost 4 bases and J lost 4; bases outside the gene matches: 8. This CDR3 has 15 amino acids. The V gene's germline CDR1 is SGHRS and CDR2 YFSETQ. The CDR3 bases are TGCGCCAGCAGCGGGGGACAGGGTGGGGGCACTGAAGCTTTCTTT. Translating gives CASSGGQGGGTEAFF.

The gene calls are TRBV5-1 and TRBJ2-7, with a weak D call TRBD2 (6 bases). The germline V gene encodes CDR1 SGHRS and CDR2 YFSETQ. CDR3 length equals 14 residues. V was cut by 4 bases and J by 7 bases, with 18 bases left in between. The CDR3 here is CASSPEEVGGEQYF. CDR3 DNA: TGCGCCAGCAGCCCAGAGGAGGTTGGGGGGGAGCAGTACTTC. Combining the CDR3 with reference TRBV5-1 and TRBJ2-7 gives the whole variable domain KAGVTQTPRYLIKTRGQQVTLSCSPISGHRSVSWYQQTPGQGLQFLFEYFSETQRNKGNFPGRFSGRQFSNSRSEMNVSTLELGDSALYLCASSPEEVGGEQYFGPGTRLTVT.

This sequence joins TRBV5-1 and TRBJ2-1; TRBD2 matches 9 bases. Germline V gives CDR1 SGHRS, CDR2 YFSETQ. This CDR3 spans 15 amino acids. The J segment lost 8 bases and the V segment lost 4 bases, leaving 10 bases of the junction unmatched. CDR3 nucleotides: TGCGCCAGCAGCAGCACCGGGACTAGCTGGGATGAGCAGTTCTTC. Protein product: CASSSTGTSWDEQFF.

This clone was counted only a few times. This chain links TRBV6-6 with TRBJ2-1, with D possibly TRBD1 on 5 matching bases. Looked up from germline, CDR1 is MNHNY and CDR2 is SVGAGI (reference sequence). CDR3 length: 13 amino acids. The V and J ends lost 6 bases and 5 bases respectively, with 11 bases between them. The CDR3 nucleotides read TGTGCCAGCAGGATCCAACAGGACAATGAGCAGTTCTTC. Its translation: CASRIQQDNEQFF.

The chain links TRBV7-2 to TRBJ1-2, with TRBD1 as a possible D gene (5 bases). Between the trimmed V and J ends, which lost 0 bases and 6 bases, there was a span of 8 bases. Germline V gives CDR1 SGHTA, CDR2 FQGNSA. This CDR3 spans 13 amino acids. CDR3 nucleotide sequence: TGTGCCAGCAGCTTAGCCTCAGGGAATGGCTACACCTTC. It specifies CASSLASGNGYTF.

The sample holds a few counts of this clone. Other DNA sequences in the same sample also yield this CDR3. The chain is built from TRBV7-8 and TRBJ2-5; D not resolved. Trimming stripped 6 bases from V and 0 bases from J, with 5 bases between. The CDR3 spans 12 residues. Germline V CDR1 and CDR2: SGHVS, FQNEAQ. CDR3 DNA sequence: TGTGCCAGCAGTCGCGACCAAGAGACCCAGTACTTC. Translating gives CASSRDQETQYF.

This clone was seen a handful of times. The CDR3 loop reads CASSLNAENTIYF. CDR3 coding DNA: TGCGCCAGCAGCTTGAACGCGGAAAACACCATATATTTT. The chain employs TRBV5-1 and TRBJ1-3; D ambiguous. The CDR3 consists of 13 residues. CDR1 and CDR2 from the germline V gene are SGHRS and YFSETQ. Between the trimmed V and J ends, which lost 1 base and 6 bases, there was a span of 8 bases.

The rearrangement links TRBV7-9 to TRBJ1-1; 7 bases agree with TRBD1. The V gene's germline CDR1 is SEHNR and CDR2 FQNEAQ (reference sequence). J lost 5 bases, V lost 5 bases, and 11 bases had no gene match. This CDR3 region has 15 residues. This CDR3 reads CASSLRTGVRTEAFF. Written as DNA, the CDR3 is TGTGCCAGCAGCCTCCGGACAGGCGTAAGGACTGAAGCTTTCTTT.

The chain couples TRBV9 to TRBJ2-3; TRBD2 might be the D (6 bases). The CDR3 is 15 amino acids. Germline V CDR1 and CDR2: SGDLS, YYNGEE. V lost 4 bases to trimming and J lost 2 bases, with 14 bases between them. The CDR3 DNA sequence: TGTGCCAGCAGCCCCCCGGGGACTGTCACAGATACGCAGTATTTT. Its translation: CASSPPGTVTDTQYF.

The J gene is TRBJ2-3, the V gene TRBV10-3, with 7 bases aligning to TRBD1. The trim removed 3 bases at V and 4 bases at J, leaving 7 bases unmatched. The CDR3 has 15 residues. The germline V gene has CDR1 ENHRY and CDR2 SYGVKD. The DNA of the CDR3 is TGTGCCATCAGTGAAAGAGGGGGCGATGCAGATACGCAGTATTTT. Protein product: CAISERGGDADTQYF.

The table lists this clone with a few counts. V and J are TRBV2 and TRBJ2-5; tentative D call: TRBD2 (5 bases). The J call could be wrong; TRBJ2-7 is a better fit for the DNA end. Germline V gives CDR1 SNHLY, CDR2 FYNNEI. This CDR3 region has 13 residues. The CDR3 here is CASSDGMGYEQYF. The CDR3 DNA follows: TGTGCCAGCAGTGACGGGATGGGGTACGAGCAGTACTTC.

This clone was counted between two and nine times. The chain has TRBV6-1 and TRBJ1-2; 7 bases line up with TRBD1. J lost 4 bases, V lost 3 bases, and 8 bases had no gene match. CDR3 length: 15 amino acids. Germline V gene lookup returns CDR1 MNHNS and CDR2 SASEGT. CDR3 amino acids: CASSDGTERVYGYTF. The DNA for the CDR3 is TGTGCCAGCAGTGACGGGACAGAAAGGGTCTATGGCTACACCTTC.

For the CDR3, the DNA is TGTGCCAGCAGCGGAACTGGGGAGGTCAATGAGCAGTTCTTC. This encodes CASSGTGEVNEQFF. The chain joins TRBV27 to TRBJ2-1; TRBD2 is a possible D gene (6 bases). V dropped 6 bases and J dropped 6 bases, with 15 bases sitting between them. The CDR3 loop spans 14 amino acids. Germline V CDR1 and CDR2: MNHEY, SMNVEV (reference sequence).